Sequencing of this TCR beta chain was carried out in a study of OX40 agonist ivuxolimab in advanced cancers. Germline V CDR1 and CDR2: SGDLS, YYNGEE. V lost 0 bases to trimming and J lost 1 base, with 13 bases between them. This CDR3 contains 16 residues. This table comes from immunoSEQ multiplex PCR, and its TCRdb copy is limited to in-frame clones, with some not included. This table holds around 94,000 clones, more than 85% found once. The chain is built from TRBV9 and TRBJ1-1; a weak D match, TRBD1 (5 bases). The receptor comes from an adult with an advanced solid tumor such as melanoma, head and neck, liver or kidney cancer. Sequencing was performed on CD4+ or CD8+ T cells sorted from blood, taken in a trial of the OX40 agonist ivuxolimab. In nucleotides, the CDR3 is TGTGCCAGCAGCGTAGCACGGACAAGACCGAACACTGAAGCTTTCTTT. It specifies CASSVARTRPNTEAFF.